This entry describes one T cell receptor (beta chain). The record originates from a study of CD8+ T cells in alopecia areata. It was cDNA, reverse transcribed from extracted RNA, that served as the sequencing template. The table came from immunoSEQ multiplex PCR; TCRdb's copy has only in-frame clones and leaves some out. The table shows about 69,000 clones, with 55% to 75% occurring only once. Trimming removed 2 bases at V and 3 bases at J, with 14 bases between. This CDR3 comprises 15 residues. CDR1 is MDHEN and CDR2 is SYDVKM in the germline V gene. The rearrangement links TRBV28 to TRBJ2-7; D call uncertain. The origin of this receptor is a human donor with alopecia areata. Source: CD8+ T cells sorted from blood, taken at week 0. CDR3 sequence reads: CASSLRDPFVYEQYF. Here the CDR3 DNA reads TGTGCCAGCAGTTTAAGGGATCCCTTCGTCTACGAGCAGTACTTC.